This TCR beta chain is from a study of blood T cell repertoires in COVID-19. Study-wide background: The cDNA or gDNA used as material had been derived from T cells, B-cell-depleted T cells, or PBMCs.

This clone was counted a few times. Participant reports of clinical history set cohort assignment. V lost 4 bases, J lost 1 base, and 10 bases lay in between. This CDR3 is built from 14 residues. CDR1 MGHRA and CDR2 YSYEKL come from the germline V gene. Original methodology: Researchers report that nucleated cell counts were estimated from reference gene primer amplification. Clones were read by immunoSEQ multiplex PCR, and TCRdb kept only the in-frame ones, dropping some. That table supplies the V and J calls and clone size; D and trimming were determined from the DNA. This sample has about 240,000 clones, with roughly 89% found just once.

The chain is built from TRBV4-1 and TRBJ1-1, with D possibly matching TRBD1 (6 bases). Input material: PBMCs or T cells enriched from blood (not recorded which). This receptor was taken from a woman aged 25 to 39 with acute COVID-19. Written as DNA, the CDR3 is TGCGCCAGCAGCCTCACGACAGGGAACACTGAAGCTTTCTTT. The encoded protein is CASSLTTGNTEAFF.